This passage covers 15 T cell receptor beta chains from one sample sequenced in a study of vaccination and CD4 T cells after COVID-19. As to treatment: roughly ten-day PBMC culture with coronavirus spike peptide pools or control peptides (ViraFEST assay). Antigens of these TCRs are unknown. Sequencing of DNA taken from cultured CD4+ T cells relied on the Oncomine TCR Beta short-read assay. From the PCR reads, TCRdb called clonotypes with MiXCR, one entry per CDR3 protein. The sample consists of over 9,000 distinct CDR3 sequences, 46% of them appearing once. The sample taken for sequencing was CD4+ T cells from blood, cultured in vitro. The source of these receptors is a human donor who had recovered from COVID-19.

This clonotype has a single count. The rearrangement uses TRBV4-1 and TRBJ1-4, with TRBD1 matching over 7 bases. The CDR3 is 15 amino acids. Germline V gene data show CDR1 as MGHRA and CDR2 as YSYEKL. Trimming removed 1 base from V and 4 bases from J; junction bases left unmatched: 3. In DNA, the CDR3 is TGCGCCAGCAGCCAAGGAGACAGGGATAATGAAAAACTGTTTTTT. Translated, it gives CASSQGDRDNEKLFF.

This chain uses TRBV6-1 with TRBJ1-1; D is possibly TRBD1 (6 bases). With 5 bases removed from V and 2 bases from J, the gap between germline ends came to 12 bases. Germline CDR1 reads MNHNS; CDR2 reads SASEGT. The CDR3 runs to 14 residues. The CDR3 reads CASSRWGANTEAFF. CDR3 bases: TGTGCCAGCAGTAGGTGGGGGGCCAACACTGAAGCTTTCTTT.

This clonotype was seen more than once but under ten times. The chain uses TRBV10-3 and TRBJ1-1, with D tentatively TRBD1 (5 bases). In germline, CDR1 is ENHRY, CDR2 SYGVKD. There are 13 residues in the CDR3. The V gene lost 8 bases and the J gene lost 4 bases, with 14 bases spanning the gap. The CDR3 spells CAIGKERGTEAFF. CDR3 nucleotide sequence: TGTGCCATCGGAAAGGAAAGGGGCACTGAAGCTTTCTTT.

The chain joins TRBV6-1 to TRBJ2-7, with 7 bases lining up with TRBD1. Germline CDR1 is MNHNS and CDR2 is SASEGT. The J segment lost 3 bases and the V segment lost 5 bases, leaving 7 bases of the junction unmatched. The CDR3 totals 14 residues. The CDR3 DNA follows: TGTGCCAGCAGTAGACAGGGCACCGGCTACGAGCAGTACTTC. Protein product: CASSRQGTGYEQYF.

This sequence joins TRBV10-1 and TRBJ1-5; D unresolved. V was trimmed by 2 bases and J by 0 bases, leaving 17 bases between them. Germline-derived CDR1 and CDR2 are WNHNN and SYGVQD (reference sequence). CDR3 length equals 18 residues. CDR3 amino acids: CASSERPAREYSNQPQHF. The CDR3 coding sequence is TGCGCCAGCAGTGAGAGGCCGGCCCGCGAGTATAGCAATCAGCCCCAGCATTTT.

By share, this clonotype ranks as medium-sized (0.01 to 0.1%). At one end, the junction sequence differs from germline, possibly due to a read error. The chain has TRBV7-7 and TRBJ2-2, with D possibly being TRBD1 or TRBD2 (5 bases each). The germline V gene encodes CDR1 SSHAT and CDR2 FNYEAQ (reference sequence). This CDR3 spans 16 amino acids. The DNA for the CDR3 is TGTGCTAGCAGCCCGGGACGGTTAGTGCGGCCCGGGGAGCTGTTTTTT. This sequence encodes CASSPGRLVRPGELFF.

In this sample, this clonotype turned up a few times. This CDR3 reads CASSESRGNNYGYTF. CDR3 sequence (DNA): TGCGCCAGCAGTGAATCAAGGGGGAATAACTATGGCTACACCTTC. The chain recombines TRBV10-2 with TRBJ1-2; D might be TRBD1 (6 bases). The CDR3 covers 15 residues. Germline CDR1 reads WSHSY; CDR2 reads SAAADI. Trimming cost V 3 bases and J 1 base, with 12 bases left between them.

The gene calls are TRBV11-2 and TRBJ1-1, with D tentatively TRBD1 (5 bases). From germline, CDR1 is SGHAT and CDR2 FQNNGV. The V gene lost 5 bases and the J gene lost 2 bases, with 18 bases spanning the gap. The CDR3 has 16 residues. The CDR3 coding sequence is TGTGCCAGCAGCCGTGACGGGGCGTTACCAAACACTGAAGCTTTCTTT. As protein: CASSRDGALPNTEAFF.

The rearrangement uses TRBV27 and TRBJ2-1; 11 positions agree with TRBD2. CDR1 MNHEY and CDR2 SMNVEV come from the germline V gene (reference sequence). V shed 2 bases and J 8 bases; nucleotides not matched to a gene: 8. The CDR3 contains 16 residues. CDR3 in DNA: TGTGCCAGCAGTTTAAGGGGTAGCGGGGGGGCCTATGAGCAGTTCTTC. Its protein is CASSLRGSGGAYEQFF.

The chain links TRBV12-5 to TRBJ2-5; tentatively, D is TRBD1 or TRBD2 (5 bases each). Trimming pared 7 bases from V and 7 bases from J, leaving 16 bases between. The CDR3 is made up of 13 amino acids. Per the germline V gene, CDR1 is LGHNT and CDR2 is FRNRAP. The CDR3 here is CASAPGRQRTQYF. The CDR3 DNA is TGTGCTAGTGCCCCGGGACGGCAGAGGACCCAGTACTTC.

The chain recombines TRBV7-2 with TRBJ1-5; the match to TRBD1 covers 7 bases. The junction had 6 bases not matched to a gene; V was cut back by 5 bases and J by 5 bases. This CDR3 is 14 amino acids long. CDR1 and CDR2 from the germline V gene are SGHTA and FQGNSA. The chain's CDR3 is CASSLGTAYQPQHF. CDR3 nucleotide sequence: TGTGCCAGCAGCCTCGGGACAGCCTATCAGCCCCAGCATTTT.

The CDR3 coding sequence is TGTGCCAGCTCTACTTCGGGGAGCTCCTACGAGCAGTACTTC. This translates into CASSTSGSSYEQYF. The rearrangement joins TRBV9 to TRBJ2-7, with a possible D match to TRBD2 (5 bases). V lost 7 bases and J lost 0, with 14 bases in between. This CDR3 contains 14 residues. Germline V gives CDR1 SGDLS, CDR2 YYNGEE. The full variable domain, with the rest looked up from reference TRBV9 and TRBJ2-7, is DSGVTQTPKHLITATGQRVTLRCSPRSGDLSVYWYQQSLDQGLQFLIQYYNGEERAKGNILERFSAQQFPDLHSELNLSSLELGDSALYFCASSTSGSSYEQYFGPGTRLTVT.

V gene TRBV6-1 combines with J gene TRBJ1-6; possibly TRBD1 for D (5 bases). Germline lookup yields CDR1 MNHNS and CDR2 SASEGT. This CDR3 has 15 amino acids. Between the trimmed V and J ends, which lost 10 bases and 6 bases, there was a span of 19 bases. CDR3 bases: TGTGCCACCCGCGCAGGGTGGGGATTTAATTCACCCCTCCACTTT. Protein product: CATRAGWGFNSPLHF.

The chain links TRBV5-1 to TRBJ2-2; TRBD1 agrees at 7 bases. The germline gives CDR1 SGHRS, CDR2 YFSETQ. The CDR3 runs to 14 residues. Trimming removed 1 base from V and 3 bases from J; junction bases left unmatched: 0. CDR3 amino acids: CASSLTGDTGELFF. DNA of the CDR3: TGCGCCAGCAGCTTGACAGGGGACACCGGGGAGCTGTTTTTT.

The chain recombines TRBV6-1 with TRBJ1-2; D uncertain. V gave up 6 bases and J gave up 0 bases, with 14 bases separating them. CDR1 and CDR2 from the germline V gene are MNHNS and SASEGT. This CDR3 spans 15 amino acids. The CDR3 loop reads CASSPLRSANYGYTF. Written as DNA, the CDR3 is TGTGCCAGCAGCCCATTACGATCGGCTAACTATGGCTACACCTTC.